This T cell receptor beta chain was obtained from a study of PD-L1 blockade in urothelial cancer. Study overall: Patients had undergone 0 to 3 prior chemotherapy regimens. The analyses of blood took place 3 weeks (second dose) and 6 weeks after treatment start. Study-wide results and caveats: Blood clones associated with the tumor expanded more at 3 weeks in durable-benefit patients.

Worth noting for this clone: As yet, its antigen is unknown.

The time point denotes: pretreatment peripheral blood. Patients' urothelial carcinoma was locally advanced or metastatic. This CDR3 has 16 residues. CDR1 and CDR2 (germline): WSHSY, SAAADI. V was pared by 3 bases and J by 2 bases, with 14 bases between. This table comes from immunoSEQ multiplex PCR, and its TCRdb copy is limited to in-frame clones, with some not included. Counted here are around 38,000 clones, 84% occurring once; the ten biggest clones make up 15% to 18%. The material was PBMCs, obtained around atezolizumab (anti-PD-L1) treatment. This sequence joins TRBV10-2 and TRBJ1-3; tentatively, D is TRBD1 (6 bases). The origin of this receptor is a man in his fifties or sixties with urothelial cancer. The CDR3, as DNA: TGCGCCAGCAGTGAATCAGGGACAAAGGCTGGAAACACCATATATTTT. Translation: CASSESGTKAGNTIYF.